The 20 T cell receptor beta chains below come from one sample, sequenced in a study of T cells in Graves' hyperthyroidism and ophthalmopathy. From RNA transcripts, TCR beta CDR3 regions were amplified. The HTBI primer set drove a first-round RT-PCR of the TCR CDR3. TCRdb independently ran MiXCR on the multiplex PCR reads; one entry per CDR3 protein. The table lists fewer than 350,000 distinct CDR3 sequences, roughly 13% of them singletons. The sample consisted of blood. These TCRs come from a woman in her forties with Graves' hyperthyroidism.

The sample holds many counts of this clonotype. This chain uses TRBV28 with TRBJ2-3, with 14 positions matching TRBD2. This CDR3 has 17 residues. With 5 bases clipped from V and 2 bases from J, the junction kept 6 bases outside the gene matches. Looked up from germline, CDR1 is MDHEN and CDR2 is SYDVKM. This CDR3 reads CASSGGLAGVITDTQYF. Here the CDR3 DNA reads TGTGCCAGCAGTGGGGGACTAGCGGGAGTAATCACAGATACGCAGTATTTT.

The V and J genes are TRBV3-1 and TRBJ1-2, with 12 bases aligning to TRBD1. V gave up 3 bases and J gave up 9 bases; unmatched junction bases: 14. The V gene's germline CDR1 is LGHDT and CDR2 YNNKEL (reference sequence). CDR3 length: 17 amino acids. The CDR3 sequence is CASSQTGQGARLGSYTF. CDR3 sequence (DNA): TGTGCCAGCAGCCAGACGGGACAGGGGGCGCGTCTGGGAAGCTACACCTTC. Supplemented by reference TRBV3-1 and TRBJ1-2, the full variable domain reads DTAVSQTPKYLVTQMGNDKSIKCEQNLGHDTMYWYKQDSKKFLKIMFSYNNKELIINETVPNRFSPKSPDKAHLNLHINSLELGDSAVYFCASSQTGQGARLGSYTFGSGTRLTVV.

This clonotype has ten or more counts. V and J are TRBV12-3 or TRBV12-4 and TRBJ1-2, with 8 bases identical to TRBD1. V lost 5 bases and J lost 4; bases outside the gene matches: 6. The CDR3 contains 14 residues. The CDR3, as DNA: TGTGCCAGCAGTATACAGGGGGTGGGCTATGGCTACACCTTC. Translated, it gives CASSIQGVGYGYTF.

The V gene is TRBV19, the J gene TRBJ2-3, with D perhaps TRBD2 (6 bases). V lost 2 bases, J lost 4 bases, and 16 bases lay in between. Germline V lookup: CDR1 LNHDA, CDR2 SQIVND (reference sequence). The CDR3 extends over 16 amino acids. Here the CDR3 reads CASSIRWRGPADTQYF. CDR3 DNA: TGTGCCAGTAGTATAAGATGGAGGGGACCGGCAGATACGCAGTATTTT.

The table lists this clonotype with many counts. For the CDR3, the DNA is TGTGCCAGCAGCCAAGTCCAGGGGGACACTGAAGCTTTCTTT. It translates to CASSQVQGDTEAFF. The gene calls are TRBV3-1 and TRBJ1-1; TRBD1 aligns across 7 bases. Germline V gene data show CDR1 as LGHDT and CDR2 as YNNKEL (reference sequence). V dropped 1 base and J dropped 3; count of bases not matched to a gene: 2. This CDR3 spans 14 amino acids.

A word on this clonotype: The junction does not match germline at one end; this may be a read error. This chain connects TRBV6-5 to TRBJ2-7, with D perhaps being TRBD1 or TRBD2 (5 bases each). Germline values: CDR1 MNHEY, CDR2 SVGAGI. The CDR3 sequence is 17 residues long. CDR3 sequence (DNA): TGTGCCCGCAGTTACTTCAAACGGGGCCCTAAGTCGTACGAGCAGTACTTC. Translating it yields CARSYFKRGPKSYEQYF.

This clonotype was recorded at least ten times. The chain carries TRBV15 and TRBJ1-1, with no clear D. Germline values: CDR1 LNHNV, CDR2 YYDKDF (reference sequence). This CDR3 is 15 amino acids long. The V gene lost 0 bases and the J gene lost 0 bases, with 8 bases spanning the gap. The CDR3 region is CATSREGSMNTEAFF. Written as DNA, the CDR3 is TGTGCCACCAGCAGAGAGGGCAGCATGAACACTGAAGCTTTCTTT.

This clonotype was observed many times. The V call is TRBV28, the J call TRBJ2-1, with 9 bases matching TRBD2. There are 15 residues in the CDR3. After removal of 3 bases from V and 8 bases from J, the junction contained 8 bases not matched to a gene. CDR1 MDHEN and CDR2 SYDVKM come from the germline V gene. CDR3 in amino acids: CASSLTSGRFDEQFF. The CDR3 region has the DNA TGTGCCAGCAGTTTGACCAGCGGGAGGTTCGATGAGCAGTTCTTC.

This clonotype was counted ten times or more. The rearrangement joins TRBV5-5 to TRBJ2-6; weak D call: TRBD2 (7 bases). Germline assignment: CDR1 SGHKS and CDR2 YYEKEE (reference sequence). This CDR3 region has 17 residues. V dropped 3 bases and J dropped 3 bases, with 16 bases sitting between them. In nucleotides, the CDR3 is TGTGCCAGCAGCTCGCCCGGGGGGCTGGGTGGGGCCAACGTCCTGACTTTC. Translating gives CASSSPGGLGGANVLTF.

The chain has TRBV30 and TRBJ2-7; TRBD1 aligns across 11 bases. Trimming at V came to 3 bases and at J to 7 bases, leaving 11 bases not matched to a gene. The germline gives CDR1 GTSNPN, CDR2 SVGIG (reference sequence). The CDR3 is made up of 15 amino acids. In DNA, the CDR3 is TGTGCCTGGAGGGTCGGACAGGGGGCCCCCTTTGAGCAGTACTTC. Protein sequence: CAWRVGQGAPFEQYF. The complete variable domain, with remaining parts taken from reference TRBV30 and TRBJ2-7, reads SQTIHQWPATLVQPVGSPLSLECTVEGTSNPNLYWYRQAAGRGLQLLFYSVGIGQISSEVPQNLSASRPQDRQFILSSKKLLLSDSGFYLCAWRVGQGAPFEQYFGPGTRLTVT.

This clonotype was counted at least ten times. The chain links TRBV7-9 to TRBJ2-3, with TRBD2 matching 14 bases. The J segment lost 2 bases and the V segment lost 5 bases, leaving 6 bases of the junction unmatched. Germline V lookup: CDR1 SEHNR, CDR2 FQNEAQ (reference sequence). The CDR3 loop spans 17 amino acids. For the CDR3, the DNA is TGTGCCAGCAGCCGACTAGCGGGAGGGCGGGCCACAGATACGCAGTATTTT. Encoded protein: CASSRLAGGRATDTQYF.

The rearrangement joins TRBV5-4 to TRBJ2-7; 8 bases agree with TRBD2. This CDR3 is 17 amino acids long. J lost 7 bases, V lost 4 bases, and 19 bases had no gene match. Germline loops: CDR1 SGHNT, CDR2 YYREEE (reference sequence). The DNA of the CDR3 is TGTGCCAGCAGCCCGGATGTAGCGGGGAGTGCGAGGGGGGAGCAGTACTTC. Amino acids: CASSPDVAGSARGEQYF.

This clonotype showed up many times. This sequence joins TRBV14 and TRBJ2-5; no definite D call. Germline-derived CDR1 and CDR2 are SGHDN and FVKESK. The length of the CDR3 is 11 residues. Deletions cut 8 bases from V and 2 bases from J, with 6 bases between. The CDR3 is CASAEQETQYF. The CDR3 DNA sequence: TGTGCCAGCGCTGAGCAAGAGACCCAGTACTTC.

Turning to this clonotype: This may be a read error: a much more frequent sequence differs by one nucleotide. V usage is TRBV20-1 and J usage is TRBJ1-3, with D unresolved. CDR1 DFQATT and CDR2 SNEGSKA come from the germline V gene (reference sequence). Trimming cost V 0 bases and J 3 bases, with 9 bases left between them. CDR3 size: 14 residues. The CDR3 DNA is TGCAGTGCTAGAGATGCGGTGAGTGGAAACACCATATATTTT. It specifies CSARDAVSGNTIYF.

Comment on this clonotype: This is likely a read error, given that the CDR3 carries no conserved phenylalanine or tryptophan at its end. This sequence joins TRBV2 and TRBJ2-7; weak D call: TRBD2 (5 bases). Germline lookup yields CDR1 SNHLY and CDR2 FYNNEI. V was clipped by 6 bases and J by 4 bases, with 16 bases between them. CDR3 length equals 14 residues. The CDR3 protein is CASRLAGNSYEQYL. CDR3 sequence (DNA): TGTGCCAGCAGGCTGGCCGGGAACTCATACGAGCAGTACCTC.

This clonotype was recorded many times. V is TRBV20-1 and J is TRBJ1-1; a weak D match, TRBD1 (6 bases). Germline-derived CDR1 and CDR2 are DFQATT and SNEGSKA (reference sequence). CDR3 length equals 13 residues. V was pared by 5 bases and J by 1 base, with 11 bases between. CDR3 bases: TGCAGTGCTTTCCGGACAGAGAACACTGAAGCTTTCTTT. It is translated as CSAFRTENTEAFF.

In regard to this clonotype: Just one base apart from a much larger clone, this may be a read error. V gene TRBV30 combines with J gene TRBJ2-3; no clear D. The length of the CDR3 is 14 residues. Per the germline V gene, CDR1 is GTSNPN and CDR2 is SVGIG (reference sequence). V gave up 2 bases and J gave up 2 bases, with 11 bases separating them. The CDR3 reads CAWSRRLNTDTQYF. In nucleotides, the CDR3 is TGTGCCTGGAGTAGACGCTTGAACACAGATACGCAGTATTTT.

Ten or more counts support this clonotype. The chain has TRBV2 and TRBJ1-1; D is unclear. Germline V gene data show CDR1 as SNHLY and CDR2 as FYNNEI. This CDR3 is 17 amino acids long. The V end lost 2 bases, the J end lost 4 bases, and 20 bases lay between the germline ends. The CDR3 spells CASSERNPRAYTTEAFF. The CDR3, as DNA: TGTGCCAGCAGTGAACGTAACCCAAGGGCGTATACCACTGAAGCTTTCTTT. The full variable domain, its missing parts supplied by reference TRBV2 and TRBJ1-1, is EPEVTQTPSHQVTQMGQEVILRCVPISNHLYFYWYRQILGQKVEFLVSFYNNEISEKSEIFDDQFSVERPDGSNFTLKIRSTKLEDSAMYFCASSERNPRAYTTEAFFGQGTRLTVV.

The table lists this clonotype with a few counts. This chain joins TRBV25-1 and TRBJ1-1; D ambiguous. Germline values: CDR1 MGHDK, CDR2 SYGVNS. This CDR3 contains 14 residues. Deletions cut 1 base from V and 3 bases from J, with 9 bases between. The DNA for the CDR3 is TGTGCCAGCAGTGAATCTATCCGGGACACTGAAGCTTTCTTT. This encodes CASSESIRDTEAFF. Together with reference TRBV25-1 and TRBJ1-1, the CDR3 gives the full variable domain: EADIYQTPRYLVIGTGKKITLECSQTMGHDKMYWYQQDPGMELHLIHYSYGVNSTEKGDLSSESTVSRIRTEHFPLTLESARPSHTSQYLCASSESIRDTEAFFGQGTRLTVV.

This clonotype was detected a few times. This sequence joins TRBV9 and TRBJ1-6; D remains unclear. The germline gives CDR1 SGDLS, CDR2 YYNGEE. The CDR3 extends over 16 amino acids. Trimming cost V 0 bases and J 2 bases, with 9 bases left between them. CDR3 amino acids: CASSVGSETYNSPLHF. DNA for the CDR3: TGTGCCAGCAGCGTAGGAAGCGAGACCTATAATTCACCCCTCCACTTT.